This entry lists 25 T cell receptor beta chains sequenced from one sample in a study of T-cell memory formation after mild COVID-19. TCRdb reprocessed the 5' RACE reads via MiXCR and lists one record per CDR3 protein. The sample carries more than 450,000 distinct CDR3 sequences, about 20% recorded once. The sample was PBMCs or a T cell subset sorted from them (not recorded which). These receptors came from an adult woman who had mild COVID-19 (a few samples of this study predate the infection). Cell type and time point are not known.

This clonotype was counted a few times. This chain connects TRBV6-1 to TRBJ1-5; D call uncertain. The CDR3 runs 13 residues. CDR1 and CDR2 from the germline V gene are MNHNS and SASEGT. The V gene lost 6 bases and the J gene lost 8 bases, with 14 bases spanning the gap. The CDR3 is CASRVDGREPQHF. The CDR3 bases are TGTGCCAGCAGGGTTGACGGCCGGGAGCCCCAGCATTTT.

This clonotype was found many times. The J gene is TRBJ2-3, the V gene TRBV20-1; 11 bases agree with TRBD2. Unmatched junction bases numbered 10, after V lost 0 bases and J lost 2 bases. The germline V gene has CDR1 DFQATT and CDR2 SNEGSKA (reference sequence). The CDR3 contains 18 residues. In DNA form, the CDR3 reads TGCAGTGCTAGAGATCGAGCTAGCGGGGGGACCTACACAGATACGCAGTATTTT. The encoded protein is CSARDRASGGTYTDTQYF.

A few counts support this clonotype. The chain carries TRBV20-1 and TRBJ2-7; 14 nucleotides align to TRBD2. Germline V gene sequence: CDR1 DFQATT, CDR2 SNEGSKA (reference sequence). J was trimmed by 3 bases and V by 0 bases; bases with no gene match: 13. CDR3 size: 19 residues. The CDR3 sequence: CSARDLGLAGVGRLYEQYF. DNA for the CDR3: TGCAGTGCTAGAGATTTGGGACTAGCGGGAGTGGGGCGCCTCTACGAGCAGTACTTC.

This clonotype was picked up a small number of times. The rearrangement joins TRBV7-2 to TRBJ1-2; D is possibly TRBD1 (5 bases). The CDR3 runs 14 residues. Germline V gives CDR1 SGHTA, CDR2 FQGNSA. V was cut by 5 bases and J by 4 bases, with 14 bases left in between. CDR3 coding DNA: TGTGCCAGCAGCGAGGAGGGGACGGTCTATGGCTACACCTTC. The encoded protein is CASSEEGTVYGYTF.

A word on this clonotype: A much bigger clone sits one base away, suggesting this may be a read error. Here the CDR3 DNA reads TGCGCCAGCAGCTTGGGGGACGGGGACACTGAAGCTTTCTTT. Translating gives CASSLGDGDTEAFF. J is TRBJ1-1 and V is TRBV5-1, with D perhaps matching TRBD1 (5 bases). Between the trimmed V and J ends, which lost 0 bases and 3 bases, there was a span of 9 bases. The germline V gene has CDR1 SGHRS and CDR2 YFSETQ. The CDR3 is 14 residues long. The whole variable domain, filled in from reference TRBV5-1 and TRBJ1-1, reads KAGVTQTPRYLIKTRGQQVTLSCSPISGHRSVSWYQQTPGQGLQFLFEYFSETQRNKGNFPGRFSGRQFSNSRSEMNVSTLELGDSALYLCASSLGDGDTEAFFGQGTRLTVV.

The chain combines TRBV10-3 with TRBJ2-6, with 10 bases aligning to TRBD1. Germline assignment: CDR1 ENHRY and CDR2 SYGVKD. V gave up 3 bases and J gave up 3 bases; unmatched junction bases: 8. The CDR3 extends over 18 amino acids. The CDR3 DNA follows: TGTGCCATCAGTGACCCGACAGGGGGCGCGATTGGGGCCAACGTCCTGACTTTC. This gives the protein CAISDPTGGAIGANVLTF.

The chain links TRBV24-1 to TRBJ2-7; no firm D call. The CDR3 totals 15 residues. The germline gives CDR1 KGHDR, CDR2 SFDVKD. V was trimmed by 6 bases and J by 0 bases, leaving 14 bases between them. As DNA, the CDR3 is TGTGCCACCAGTTCAGCTACCGGCGGCTCCTACGAGCAGTACTTC. Protein sequence: CATSSATGGSYEQYF.

This clonotype was seen a few times. The rearrangement links TRBV5-6 to TRBJ2-1, with 8 positions matching TRBD2. Trimming removed 0 bases from V and 3 bases from J; junction bases left unmatched: 5. The CDR3 contains 16 residues. From germline, CDR1 is SGHDT and CDR2 YYEEEE. The CDR3 is CASSLVPSGLYNEQFF. The CDR3 nucleotides are TGTGCCAGCAGCTTGGTTCCTAGCGGGCTCTACAATGAGCAGTTCTTC. The variable domain in full, completed from reference TRBV5-6 and TRBJ2-1, reads DAGVTQSPTHLIKTRGQQVTLRCSPKSGHDTVSWYQQALGQGPQFIFQYYEEEERQRGNFPDRFSGHQFPNYSSELNVNALLLGDSALYLCASSLVPSGLYNEQFFGPGTRLTVL.

This sequence joins TRBV7-9 and TRBJ2-1; 8 nucleotides line up with TRBD1. The CDR3 is 17 amino acids. With 1 base clipped from V and 2 bases from J, the junction kept 7 bases outside the gene matches. Germline CDR1 reads SEHNR; CDR2 reads FQNEAQ (reference sequence). CDR3 coding DNA: TGTGCCAGCAGCTTAGGATTACGCAGGGGGCCCTACAATGAGCAGTTCTTC. Translating gives CASSLGLRRGPYNEQFF.

CDR3 in DNA: TGCGCCAGCAGCATAGAGGACTTCCCGGCCTACGAGCAGTACTTC. This codes for CASSIEDFPAYEQYF. V and J are TRBV5-1 and TRBJ2-7; a possible D gene is TRBD2 (5 bases). Germline CDR1 is SGHRS and CDR2 is YFSETQ. The CDR3 extends over 15 amino acids. V shed 4 bases and J shed 2 bases, with 16 bases lying between them.

The sample holds a few counts of this clonotype. V usage is TRBV10-3 and J usage is TRBJ2-7; D might be TRBD1 (6 bases). The CDR3 is 15 amino acids. V was trimmed by 4 bases and J by 0 bases, leaving 13 bases between them. From germline, CDR1 is ENHRY and CDR2 SYGVKD. In nucleotides, the CDR3 is TGTGCCATCAGTGCCTCGGCAGGGGTCTCCTACGAGCAGTACTTC. Its protein product is CAISASAGVSYEQYF.

This clonotype was recorded a few times. The chain employs TRBV5-6 and TRBJ1-1; D gene ambiguous. Between the trimmed V and J ends, which lost 4 bases and 3 bases, there was a span of 22 bases. Per germline, CDR1 SGHDT and CDR2 YYEEEE. The CDR3 runs 17 residues. This chain's CDR3 is CASSGFWQASRDTEAFF. Here the CDR3 DNA reads TGTGCCAGCAGCGGTTTCTGGCAGGCCAGTCGGGACACTGAAGCTTTCTTT.

The gene calls are TRBV5-1 and TRBJ2-2, with TRBD1 matching over 11 bases. CDR1 is SGHRS, CDR2 YFSETQ, per germline. CDR3 length equals 15 residues. After removal of 4 bases from V and 7 bases from J, the junction contained 6 bases not matched to a gene. The CDR3 loop reads CASSVDRGRNGELFF. For the CDR3, the DNA is TGCGCCAGCAGCGTGGACAGGGGGCGGAACGGGGAGCTGTTTTTT.

The table lists this clonotype with a few counts. V is TRBV12-3 or TRBV12-4 and J is TRBJ1-2; D gene unclear. Trimming removed 5 bases at V and 8 bases at J, with 9 bases between. CDR3 length: 11 residues. CDR3 residues: CASSKGGGYTF. In DNA, the CDR3 is TGTGCCAGCAGTAAGGGTGGCGGCTACACCTTC.

This clonotype has only a few counts. The chain links TRBV27 to TRBJ2-5, with D possibly being TRBD1 (5 bases). V gave up 8 bases and J gave up 9 bases, with 19 bases separating them. This CDR3 is built from 13 residues. Germline assignment: CDR1 MNHEY and CDR2 SMNVEV (reference sequence). Here the CDR3 reads CASRSPGLRSQYF. The CDR3 DNA sequence: TGTGCCAGCCGATCTCCAGGGCTTAGGTCCCAGTACTTC.

This clonotype was observed a few times. V usage is TRBV6-5 and J usage is TRBJ1-1, with D unresolved. Deletions cut 3 bases from V and 0 bases from J, with 5 bases between. The CDR3 covers 13 residues. Germline CDR1 and CDR2: MNHEY and SVGAGI. The CDR3 region has the DNA TGTGCCAGCAGTTATCTCCTGAACACTGAAGCTTTCTTT. Translation: CASSYLLNTEAFF.

This clonotype was counted a few times. The chain combines TRBV7-2 with TRBJ2-2, with 8 bases identical to TRBD1. Germline V gene sequence: CDR1 SGHTA, CDR2 FQGNSA. This CDR3 region has 15 residues. V trimming: 3 bases; J trimming: 3 bases; junction bases outside the gene matches: 3. CDR3: CASSFRQGHTGELFF. DNA of the CDR3: TGTGCCAGCAGCTTCCGACAGGGGCACACCGGGGAGCTGTTTTTT.

The V and J genes are TRBV5-1 and TRBJ2-2; no firm D call. Per the germline V gene, CDR1 is SGHRS and CDR2 is YFSETQ. V lost 5 bases to trimming and J lost 0 bases, with 8 bases between them. The CDR3 extends over 14 amino acids. The CDR3: CASSLQSNTGELFF. CDR3 DNA sequence: TGCGCCAGCAGTCTACAGTCGAACACCGGGGAGCTGTTTTTT.

V is TRBV6-5 and J is TRBJ2-1; D remains unclear. Trimming left V 7 bases short and J 5 bases short, with 15 bases between. The CDR3 loop spans 14 amino acids. The germline V gene has CDR1 MNHEY and CDR2 SVGAGI. The CDR3 here is CASIQRTPHNEQFF. The CDR3 nucleotides are TGTGCCAGCATCCAACGGACCCCCCACAATGAGCAGTTCTTC.

This clonotype has more than one count but fewer than ten. The chain combines TRBV5-6 with TRBJ1-2, with 7 bases matching TRBD1. The CDR3 sequence is 16 residues long. V shed 5 bases and J 2 bases; nucleotides not matched to a gene: 12. CDR1 is SGHDT and CDR2 is YYEEEE in the germline V gene. CDR3: CASRKVRDSLNYGYTF. The CDR3 DNA reads as TGTGCCAGCAGGAAAGTTAGGGACAGCTTGAACTATGGCTACACCTTC.

This chain links TRBV20-1 with TRBJ2-1, with TRBD2 matching 9 bases. CDR3 size: 12 residues. CDR1 is DFQATT, CDR2 SNEGSKA, per germline (reference sequence). J gave up 9 bases and V 6 bases, and 6 bases lay outside the gene matches. For the CDR3, the DNA is TGCAGTGCCGATCTAGCGGGGAGTGAGCAGTTCTTC. Protein: CSADLAGSEQFF.

The chain uses TRBV20-1 and TRBJ2-1, with TRBD2 matching 13 bases. The length of the CDR3 is 17 residues. The J segment lost 9 bases and the V segment lost 1 base, leaving 12 bases of the junction unmatched. Germline CDR1 DFQATT, CDR2 SNEGSKA (reference sequence). The CDR3 coding sequence is TGCAGTGCTAGAGCGGGAACTAGCGGGAGGGCCAGTCGTGAGCAGTTCTTC. Its protein product is CSARAGTSGRASREQFF.

This clonotype was detected only a few times. V and J are TRBV6-6 and TRBJ2-7, with D possibly called TRBD1 or TRBD2 (7 bases each). Germline V CDR1 and CDR2: MNHNY, SVGAGI (reference sequence). The CDR3 loop spans 15 amino acids. Trimming left V 0 bases short and J 6 bases short, with 15 bases between. The CDR3 DNA is TGTGCCAGCAGTTACTCACCCCAGGGGGGGAGCGAGCAGTACTTC. This encodes CASSYSPQGGSEQYF.

The chain employs TRBV4-1 and TRBJ2-3; TRBD2 agrees at 9 bases. CDR1 MGHRA and CDR2 YSYEKL come from the germline V gene. V lost 4 bases and J lost 0; bases outside the gene matches: 11. There are 18 residues in the CDR3. The CDR3 DNA is TGCGCCAGCAGCCCCCCCGGGGTAGCGGGGGTAAGCACAGATACGCAGTATTTT. Its protein product is CASSPPGVAGVSTDTQYF.

This clonotype turned up a few times. The rearrangement uses TRBV6-5 and TRBJ2-7, with D perhaps given as TRBD1 or TRBD2 (5 bases each). Germline CDR1 MNHEY, CDR2 SVGAGI. V was trimmed by 8 bases and J by 2 bases, leaving 16 bases between them. The CDR3 has 14 amino acids. For the CDR3, the DNA is TGTGCCAGCCGGACGGGGCACCGGGCCTACGAGCAGTACTTC. Amino acid sequence: CASRTGHRAYEQYF.